These T cell receptor beta chains were read from a single sample in a study of blood T cell repertoires in COVID-19. The data were produced by immunoSEQ multiplex PCR, yet TCRdb's version contains in-frame clones alone and is incomplete. The sample has about 92,000 clones; around three quarters are singletons. The material sequenced was peripheral blood. The source of these receptors is a woman in her sixties in a cohort sampled during active or convalescent COVID-19. Each CDR3 is given with its conserved first and last residue. Each record gives: D gene, J gene, V gene, clone size, CDR3 DNA, CDR3 protein. D genes are given only for firm matches. Size values are once, few and many counts, or a class for expanded clones, and some rows have none.

d_call: -; j_call: TRBJ1-2; v_call: TRBV6-5; clone_size: -; cdr3_nt: TGTGCCAGCCGTCCGGGACACGTTACGGGCTACACCTTC; cdr3_aa: CASRPGHVTGYTF
d_call: -; j_call: TRBJ1-2; v_call: TRBV7-8; clone_size: once; cdr3_nt: TGTGCCAGCAGCTTAGTAATACAGGGCCTCAACTATGGCTACACCTTC; cdr3_aa: CASSLVIQGLNYGYTF
d_call: -; j_call: TRBJ1-4; v_call: TRBV28; clone_size: -; cdr3_nt: TGTGCCAGCAGCTTCGGTGAAAAACTGTTTTTT; cdr3_aa: CASSFGEKLFF
d_call: -; j_call: TRBJ2-2; v_call: TRBV19; clone_size: -; cdr3_nt: TGTGCCAGTAGTAAAAAATCCGGGATTAGTAACACCGGGGAGCTGTTTTTT; cdr3_aa: CASSKKSGISNTGELFF
d_call: TRBD2; j_call: TRBJ2-1; v_call: TRBV9; clone_size: -; cdr3_nt: TGTGCCAGCAGCGTAGTAGCGGGGGGTACCAATGAGCAGTTCTTC; cdr3_aa: CASSVVAGGTNEQFF
d_call: -; j_call: TRBJ1-1; v_call: TRBV4-1; clone_size: -; cdr3_nt: TGCGCCAGCAGCTCCCTCTTGAACACTGAAGCTTTCTTT; cdr3_aa: CASSSLLNTEAFF
d_call: TRBD1; j_call: TRBJ1-6; v_call: TRBV3-1/TRBV3-2; clone_size: -; cdr3_nt: TGTGCCAGCAGCCAAGGAACCGGGACAGGGGGTTTATGGTCACCCCTCCACTTT; cdr3_aa: CASSQGTGTGGLWSPLHF
d_call: -; j_call: TRBJ1-5; v_call: TRBV2; clone_size: -; cdr3_nt: TGTGCCAGCAGTGCCCGACAGAAAAATCAGCCCCAGCATTTT; cdr3_aa: CASSARQKNQPQHF
d_call: -; j_call: TRBJ1-1; v_call: TRBV30; clone_size: -; cdr3_nt: TGTGCCTGGCAGGAGAACACTGAAGCTTTCTTT; cdr3_aa: CAWQENTEAFF
d_call: -; j_call: TRBJ1-6; v_call: TRBV5-1; clone_size: -; cdr3_nt: TGCGCCAGCAGCTCAACGACAGGTGGTAATTCACCCCTCCACTTT; cdr3_aa: CASSSTTGGNSPLHF
d_call: -; j_call: TRBJ2-5; v_call: TRBV5-1; clone_size: -; cdr3_nt: TGCGCCAGCAGCACTCTCTACCCGCAAGAGACCCAGTACTTC; cdr3_aa: CASSTLYPQETQYF
d_call: TRBD2; j_call: TRBJ2-1; v_call: TRBV7-2; clone_size: -; cdr3_nt: TGTGCCAGCAGCCCGCCGGGCGGGGGGTACAATGAGCAGTTCTTC; cdr3_aa: CASSPPGGGYNEQFF
d_call: -; j_call: TRBJ2-1; v_call: TRBV10-3; clone_size: -; cdr3_nt: TGTGCCATCAGCGCGAGGGGGAATGAGCAGTTCTTC; cdr3_aa: CAISARGNEQFF
d_call: -; j_call: TRBJ1-3; v_call: TRBV3-1/TRBV3-2; clone_size: -; cdr3_nt: TGTGCCAGCAGCCCTCACACCGGGACTGACTCTGGAAACACCATATATTTT; cdr3_aa: CASSPHTGTDSGNTIYF
d_call: -; j_call: TRBJ2-5; v_call: TRBV9; clone_size: once; cdr3_nt: TGTGCCAGCAGCCCCAGCGGAGACCGTTGGGAGACCCAGTACTTC; cdr3_aa: CASSPSGDRWETQYF
d_call: TRBD1; j_call: TRBJ1-2; v_call: TRBV9; clone_size: -; cdr3_nt: TGTGCCAGCAGCCAATCTACCGGGACAGGACTCTATGGCTACACCTTC; cdr3_aa: CASSQSTGTGLYGYTF
d_call: -; j_call: TRBJ2-2; v_call: TRBV19; clone_size: -; cdr3_nt: TGTGCCAGTAGTATGACAGGAGCGAACACCGGGGAGCTGTTTTTT; cdr3_aa: CASSMTGANTGELFF
d_call: -; j_call: TRBJ1-4; v_call: TRBV5-8; clone_size: -; cdr3_nt: TGTGCCACCCGGGGAGACAGGTCAAATGAAAAACTGTTTTTT; cdr3_aa: CATRGDRSNEKLFF
d_call: -; j_call: TRBJ2-5; v_call: TRBV9; clone_size: few; cdr3_nt: TGTGCCAGCAGCGCCACATGGGGCGAGACCCAGTACTTC; cdr3_aa: CASSATWGETQYF
d_call: TRBD2; j_call: TRBJ2-2; v_call: TRBV12-3/TRBV12-4; clone_size: few; cdr3_nt: TGTGCCAGCAGGCGGGGGGGCCCCGGGGAGCTGTTTTTT; cdr3_aa: CASRRGGPGELFF
d_call: TRBD1; j_call: TRBJ2-5; v_call: TRBV14; clone_size: -; cdr3_nt: TGTGCCAGCAGCCCCCACAGGGGGCAGCGTGAAGAGACCCAGTACTTC; cdr3_aa: CASSPHRGQREETQYF
d_call: TRBD1; j_call: TRBJ1-6; v_call: TRBV6-6; clone_size: few; cdr3_nt: TGTGCCAGCAGTCCCTTAGGGACAGGGGCCAGCTCCTATAATTCACCCCTCCACTTT; cdr3_aa: CASSPLGTGASSYNSPLHF